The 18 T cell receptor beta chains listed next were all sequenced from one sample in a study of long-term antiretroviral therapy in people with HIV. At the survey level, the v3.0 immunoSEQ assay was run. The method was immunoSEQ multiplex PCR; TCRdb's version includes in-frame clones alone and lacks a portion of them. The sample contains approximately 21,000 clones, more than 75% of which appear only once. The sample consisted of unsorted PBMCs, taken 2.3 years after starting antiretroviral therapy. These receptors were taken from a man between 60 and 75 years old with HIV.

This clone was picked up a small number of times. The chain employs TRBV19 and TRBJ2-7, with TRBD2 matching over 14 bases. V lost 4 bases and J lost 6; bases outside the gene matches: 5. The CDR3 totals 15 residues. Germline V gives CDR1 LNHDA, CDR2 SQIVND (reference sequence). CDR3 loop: CASSTGLAGGLEQYF. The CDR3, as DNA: TGTGCCAGTAGTACCGGACTAGCGGGAGGTCTCGAGCAGTACTTC.

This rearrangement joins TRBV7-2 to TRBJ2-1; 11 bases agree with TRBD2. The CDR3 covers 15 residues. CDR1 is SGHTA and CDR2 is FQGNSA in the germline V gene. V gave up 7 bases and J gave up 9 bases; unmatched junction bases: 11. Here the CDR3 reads CASKGFSGGAIEQFF. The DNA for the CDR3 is TGTGCCAGCAAGGGTTTTAGCGGGGGGGCCATTGAGCAGTTCTTC.

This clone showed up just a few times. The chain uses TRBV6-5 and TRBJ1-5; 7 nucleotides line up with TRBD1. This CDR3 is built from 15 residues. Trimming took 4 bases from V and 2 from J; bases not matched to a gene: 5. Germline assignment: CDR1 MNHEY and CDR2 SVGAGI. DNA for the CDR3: TGTGCCAGCAGTTTGGGAGGGGGCGGCAATCAGCCCCAGCATTTT. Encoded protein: CASSLGGGGNQPQHF.

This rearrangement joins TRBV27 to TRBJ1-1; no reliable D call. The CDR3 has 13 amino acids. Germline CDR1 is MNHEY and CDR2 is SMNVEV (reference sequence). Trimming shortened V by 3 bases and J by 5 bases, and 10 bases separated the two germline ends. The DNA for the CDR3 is TGTGCCAGCAGTTTGAAAAGTTCTACTGAAGCTTTCTTT. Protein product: CASSLKSSTEAFF.

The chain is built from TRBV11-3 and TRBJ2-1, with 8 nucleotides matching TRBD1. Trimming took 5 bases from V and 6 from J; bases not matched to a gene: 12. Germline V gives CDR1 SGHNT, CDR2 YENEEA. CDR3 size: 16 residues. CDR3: CASSVPGGQERNEQFF. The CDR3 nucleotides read TGTGCCAGCAGCGTGCCTGGGGGACAGGAGCGCAATGAGCAGTTCTTC.

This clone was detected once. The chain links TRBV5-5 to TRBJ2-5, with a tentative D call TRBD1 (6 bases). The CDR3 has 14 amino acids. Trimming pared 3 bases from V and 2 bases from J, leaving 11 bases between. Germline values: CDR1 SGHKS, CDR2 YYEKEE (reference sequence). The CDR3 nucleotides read TGTGCCAGCAGCTCAGGGGTCCTACAAGAGACCCAGTACTTC. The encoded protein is CASSSGVLQETQYF.

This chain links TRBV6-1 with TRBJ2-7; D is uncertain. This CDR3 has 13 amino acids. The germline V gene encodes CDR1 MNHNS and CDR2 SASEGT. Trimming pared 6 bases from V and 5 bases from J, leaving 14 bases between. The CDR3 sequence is CASRTHSSDEQYF. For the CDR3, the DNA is TGTGCCAGCAGAACCCACTCCTCGGACGAGCAGTACTTC.

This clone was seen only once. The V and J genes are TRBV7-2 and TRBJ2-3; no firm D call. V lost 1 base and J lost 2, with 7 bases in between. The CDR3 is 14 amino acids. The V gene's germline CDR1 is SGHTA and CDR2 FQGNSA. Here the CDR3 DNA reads TGTGCCAGCAGCTTAGGACGCCTCACAGATACGCAGTATTTT. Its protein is CASSLGRLTDTQYF.

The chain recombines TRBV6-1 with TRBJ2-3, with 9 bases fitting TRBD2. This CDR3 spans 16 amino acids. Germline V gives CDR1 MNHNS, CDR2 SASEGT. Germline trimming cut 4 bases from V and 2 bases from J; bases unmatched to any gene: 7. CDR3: CASSVGSGSTTDTQYF. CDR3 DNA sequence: TGTGCCAGCAGTGTTGGTAGCGGGAGCACCACAGATACGCAGTATTTT.

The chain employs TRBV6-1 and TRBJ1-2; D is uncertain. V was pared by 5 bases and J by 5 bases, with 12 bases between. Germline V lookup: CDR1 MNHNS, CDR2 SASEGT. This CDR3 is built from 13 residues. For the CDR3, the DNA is TGTGCCAGCAGTCCCCTTACAGCGTATGGCTACACCTTC. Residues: CASSPLTAYGYTF.

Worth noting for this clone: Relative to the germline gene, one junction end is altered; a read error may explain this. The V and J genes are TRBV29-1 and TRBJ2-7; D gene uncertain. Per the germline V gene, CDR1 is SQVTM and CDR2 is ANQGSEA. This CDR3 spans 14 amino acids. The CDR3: CSVKEPLVQTEQYF. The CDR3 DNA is TGCAGCGTTAAAGAGCCCCTGGTACAGACCGAGCAGTACTTC.

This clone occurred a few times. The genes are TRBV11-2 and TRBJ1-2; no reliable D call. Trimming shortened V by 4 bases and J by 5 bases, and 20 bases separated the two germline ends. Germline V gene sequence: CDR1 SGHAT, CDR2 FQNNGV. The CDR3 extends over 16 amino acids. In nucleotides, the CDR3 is TGTGCCAGCAGCTCTTTTCTGGGTTTTCTGGGGTATGGCTACACCTTC. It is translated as CASSSFLGFLGYGYTF. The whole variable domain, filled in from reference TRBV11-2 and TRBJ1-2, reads EAGVAQSPRYKIIEKRQSVAFWCNPISGHATLYWYQQILGQGPKLLIQFQNNGVVDDSQLPKDRFSAERLKGVDSTLKIQPAKLEDSAVYLCASSSFLGFLGYGYTFGSGTRLTVV.

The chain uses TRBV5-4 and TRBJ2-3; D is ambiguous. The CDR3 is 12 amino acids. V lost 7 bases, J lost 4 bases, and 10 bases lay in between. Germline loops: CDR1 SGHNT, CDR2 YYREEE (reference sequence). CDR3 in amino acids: CASGASPDTQYF. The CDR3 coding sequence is TGTGCCAGCGGAGCATCTCCAGATACGCAGTATTTT.

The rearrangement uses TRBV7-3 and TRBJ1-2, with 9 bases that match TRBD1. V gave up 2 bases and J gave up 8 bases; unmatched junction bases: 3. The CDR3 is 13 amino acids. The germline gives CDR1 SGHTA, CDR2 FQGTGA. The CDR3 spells CASSLGQGNGYTF. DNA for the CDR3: TGTGCCAGCAGCTTAGGACAGGGGAACGGCTACACCTTC.

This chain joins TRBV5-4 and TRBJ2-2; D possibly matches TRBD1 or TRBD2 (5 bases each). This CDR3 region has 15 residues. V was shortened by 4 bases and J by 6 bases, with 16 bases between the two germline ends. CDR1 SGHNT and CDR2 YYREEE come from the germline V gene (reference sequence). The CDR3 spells CASSVTREWAGELFF. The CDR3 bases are TGTGCCAGCAGCGTAACCAGGGAGTGGGCCGGGGAGCTGTTTTTT.

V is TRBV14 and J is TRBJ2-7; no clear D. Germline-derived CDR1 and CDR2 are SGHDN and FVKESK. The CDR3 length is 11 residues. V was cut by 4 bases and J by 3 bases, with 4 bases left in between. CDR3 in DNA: TGTGCCAGCAGCCCAGGCTACGAGCAGTACTTC. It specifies CASSPGYEQYF.

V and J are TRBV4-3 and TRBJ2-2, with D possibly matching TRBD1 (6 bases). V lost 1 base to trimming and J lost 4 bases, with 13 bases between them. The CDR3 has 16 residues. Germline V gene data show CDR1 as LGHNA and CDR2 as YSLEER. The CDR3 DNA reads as TGCGCCAGCAGCCAAGCCCTGGGGGACACCACCGGGGAGCTGTTTTTT. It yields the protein CASSQALGDTTGELFF.

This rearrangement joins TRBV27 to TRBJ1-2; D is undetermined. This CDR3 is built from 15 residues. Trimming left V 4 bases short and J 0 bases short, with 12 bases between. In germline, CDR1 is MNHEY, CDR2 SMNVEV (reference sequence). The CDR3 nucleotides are TGTGCCAGCAGTTCGTCAGAGATAGCTAACTATGGCTACACCTTC. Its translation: CASSSSEIANYGYTF.